This T cell receptor beta chain was found in a study of follicular helper T cells after annual influenza vaccination. Remarks on this clone: Its antigen remains unidentified.

Assay used: immunoSEQ multiplex PCR; TCRdb lists only in-frame clones, some missing. The sample lists some 8,300 clones; 75% to 85% were seen once. Indicated time point: 2013-2014 season, 7 days after vaccination. Donors with HIV/AIDS, active malignancy, immunomodulators or active illness were excluded. Sorted cTfh were non-naive CD4+CXCR5+PD-1+, either ICOS+CD38+ or ICOS-CD38-. V was clipped by 2 bases and J by 1 base; unmatched bases: 0. Per germline, CDR1 MDHEN and CDR2 SYDVKM. This CDR3 has 14 residues. The study's findings and limits: Day 7 ICOS+CD38+ clones later appeared mostly in ICOS-CD38- cTfh. Rare clonotypes were missed; only about 9.5-23% of cells gave TCRB.

V is TRBV28 and J is TRBJ1-1; 8 bases fit TRBD1. The sample here was CXCR5+ CD38- circulating T follicular helper cells from blood, taken 7 days after influenza vaccination. As to subset: circulating Tfh, non-naive CD4+CXCR5+PD-1+ (ICOS+CD38+ or ICOS-CD38-). The source is an adult who received the influenza vaccine. The CDR3 region has the DNA TGTGCCAGCAGTTTAGGGACAGGGAACACTGAAGCTTTCTTT. Translation gives CASSLGTGNTEAFF.